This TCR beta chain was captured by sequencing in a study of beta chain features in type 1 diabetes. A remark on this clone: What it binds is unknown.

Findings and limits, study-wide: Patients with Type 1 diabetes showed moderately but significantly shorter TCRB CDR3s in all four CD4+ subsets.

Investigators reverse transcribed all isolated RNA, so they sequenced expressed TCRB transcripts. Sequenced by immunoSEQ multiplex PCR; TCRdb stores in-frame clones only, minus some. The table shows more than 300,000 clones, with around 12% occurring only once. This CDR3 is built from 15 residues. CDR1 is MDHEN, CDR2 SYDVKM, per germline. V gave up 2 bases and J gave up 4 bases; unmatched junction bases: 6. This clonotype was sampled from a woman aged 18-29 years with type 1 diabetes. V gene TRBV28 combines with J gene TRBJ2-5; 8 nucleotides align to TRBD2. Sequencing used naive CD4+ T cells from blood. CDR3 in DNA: TGTGCCAGCAGTTTACTCGCACGGGGGGGAGAGACCCAGTACTTC. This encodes CASSLLARGGETQYF.